Listed below are T cell receptor beta chains from one sample, sequenced in a study of cytomegalovirus exposure and HLA in healthy donors. The method was immunoSEQ multiplex PCR; TCRdb's version includes in-frame clones alone and lacks a portion of them. The sample has about 98,000 clones; roughly 87% are singletons. What was sequenced was PBMCs. Every receptor here comes from a man younger than 35 in good health and CMV-seropositive. Each CDR3 is given with its conserved first and last residue. The D gene is left open where the match is weak. Some rows mark clone size as missing; the rest say once, few, many or name a class of expanded clone.

D	V	size	J	CDR3	DNA
TRBD2	TRBV5-8	-	TRBJ2-7	CASSSDSGRAYEQYF	TGTGCCAGCAGCTCCGACAGCGGGAGGGCCTACGAGCAGTACTTC
-	TRBV20-1	-	TRBJ2-7	CSARLVYEQYF	TGCAGTGCTAGACTAGTCTACGAGCAGTACTTC
TRBD1	TRBV2	-	TRBJ2-7	CASSGEGQGSYEQYF	TGTGCCAGCAGCGGAGAGGGACAGGGAAGCTACGAGCAGTACTTC
-	TRBV9	-	TRBJ2-1	CASSVDQNEQFF	TGTGCCAGCAGCGTAGACCAGAATGAGCAGTTCTTC
-	TRBV4-1	-	TRBJ1-2	CASSQTDDGQYGYTF	TGCGCCAGCAGCCAAACGGACGACGGACAATATGGCTACACCTTC
-	TRBV4-1	-	TRBJ2-7	CASSQAAPPTSYEQYF	TGCGCCAGCAGCCAGGCGGCTCCCCCGACCTCCTACGAGCAGTACTTC
-	TRBV6-1	-	TRBJ1-5	CASSEWQGHNQPQHF	TGTGCCAGCAGTGAATGGCAGGGACACAATCAGCCCCAGCATTTT
-	TRBV29-1	-	TRBJ2-3	CSVEGQGKSTDTQYF	TGCAGCGTTGAAGGCCAGGGTAAAAGCACAGATACGCAGTATTTT
-	TRBV10-2	-	TRBJ2-1	CATRGGDSYNEQFF	TGCGCCACAAGGGGCGGAGACTCCTACAATGAGCAGTTCTTC
TRBD2	TRBV27	few	TRBJ2-3	CASSGGPSGATDTQYF	TGTGCCAGCAGCGGGGGGCCTAGCGGGGCCACAGATACGCAGTATTTT